This T cell receptor (beta chain) is drawn from a study of T cell responses to AZD1222 COVID-19 vaccine. Findings and limits, study-wide: At baseline, just five to seven AZD1222 recipients tested seropositive. White British people made up most donors, females outnumbered males, and clonal diversity was possibly underestimated. The study found vaccine-associated CD4 TCRs spanning spike, dominant at 160-218 and 743-854. Recipients of two AZD1222 doses showed rising Spike-specific TCR breadth and depth.

The V end was cut by 0 bases, the J end by 0 bases, with 7 bases between. Germline V gene data show CDR1 as SGHRS and CDR2 as YFSETQ. The CDR3 is 15 amino acids. A note on this clone: The antigen is not known.

Assay: immunoSEQ multiplex PCR; the TCRdb copy retains only in-frame clones and omits some. The repertoire holds approximately 150,000 clones, approximately 88% seen once, with 3% to 4% in the top ten. This sequence originates from an adult in good health. The source material was peripheral blood, sampled on day 0 of MenACWY control vaccination. The rearrangement uses TRBV5-1 and TRBJ1-5, with unresolved D. The CDR3 loop is CASSLEGISNQPQHF. The CDR3 nucleotides read TGCGCCAGCAGCTTGGAAGGGATTAGCAATCAGCCCCAGCATTTT. The full variable domain, its missing parts supplied by reference TRBV5-1 and TRBJ1-5, is KAGVTQTPRYLIKTRGQQVTLSCSPISGHRSVSWYQQTPGQGLQFLFEYFSETQRNKGNFPGRFSGRQFSNSRSEMNVSTLELGDSALYLCASSLEGISNQPQHFGDGTRLSIL.